This T cell receptor (beta chain) is drawn from a study of blood T cells in healthy people across ages. PCR was performed a second time for about 7 to 11 cycles using a sample-barcoded 5' primer and a J-beta primer mix. Via MiXCR, TCRdb re-called the 5' RACE reads, giving one row per CDR3 protein. The data contain about a million distinct CDR3 sequences, about 51% of them seen just once; the ten biggest clones take up 20% to 25%. This clonotype was counted once. Trimming cost V 5 bases and J 5 bases, with 19 bases left between them. CDR3 length: 15 residues. The V gene's germline CDR1 is MNHEY and CDR2 SMNVEV (reference sequence).

This TCR derives from a woman in her fifties or sixties in good health. The chain combines TRBV27 with TRBJ2-7; D ambiguous. The sequencing sample was made of blood. The CDR3 DNA sequence: TGTGCCAGCAGTAGATACCAGGTTGGGTTGAACGAGCAGTACTTC. Its translation: CASSRYQVGLNEQYF.